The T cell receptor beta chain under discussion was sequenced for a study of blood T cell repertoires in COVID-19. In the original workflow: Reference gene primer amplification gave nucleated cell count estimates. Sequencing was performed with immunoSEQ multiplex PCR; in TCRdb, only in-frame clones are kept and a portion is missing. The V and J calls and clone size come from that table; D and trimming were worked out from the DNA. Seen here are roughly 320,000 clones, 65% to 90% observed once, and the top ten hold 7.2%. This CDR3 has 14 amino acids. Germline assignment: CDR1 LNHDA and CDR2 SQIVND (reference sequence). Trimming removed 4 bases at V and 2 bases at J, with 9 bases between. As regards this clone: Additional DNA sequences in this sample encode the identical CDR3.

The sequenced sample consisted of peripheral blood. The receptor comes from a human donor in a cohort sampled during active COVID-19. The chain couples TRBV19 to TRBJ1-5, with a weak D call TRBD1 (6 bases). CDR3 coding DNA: TGTGCCAGTAGTACAGGGGTGGGCAATCAGCCCCAGCATTTT. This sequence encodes CASSTGVGNQPQHF.